This is a list of T cell receptor beta chains from one sample in a study of T cell responses to AZD1222 COVID-19 vaccine. TCRdb's copy holds only in-frame clones and misses some; the assay was immunoSEQ multiplex PCR. The sample consists of 55,000 to 75,000 clones, around 74% of them appearing once. This specimen was peripheral blood, taken on day 0 of MenACWY control vaccination. These receptors came from an adult in good health. CDR3s include the opening cysteine and the closing phenylalanine or tryptophan. The D gene is left open where the match is weak. Some rows mark clone size as missing; the rest say once, few, many or name a class of expanded clone.

TRBV5-4	.	.	TRBJ1-2	CASSSDSGLYGYTF	TGTGCCAGCAGTTCGGACAGCGGACTCTATGGCTACACCTTC
TRBV7-8	TRBD1	.	TRBJ2-7	CASSPRDRVTYEQYF	TGTGCCAGCAGTCCCAGAGACAGGGTCACCTACGAGCAGTACTTC
TRBV3-1/TRBV3-2	.	few	TRBJ1-2	CASSQPQGGAYGYTF	TGTGCCAGCAGCCAACCCCAGGGCGGAGCCTATGGCTACACCTTC
TRBV3-1/TRBV3-2	.	.	TRBJ1-4	CASSQSRVEKLFF	TGTGCCAGCAGCCAATCCAGGGTTGAAAAACTGTTTTTT
TRBV14	TRBD1	.	TRBJ1-6	CASSPRGTGASPLHF	TGTGCCAGCAGCCCTAGGGGGACAGGGGCCTCACCCCTCCACTTT
TRBV28	TRBD2	.	TRBJ2-7	CASSPRASGDYEQYF	TGTGCCAGCAGCCCCAGGGCTAGCGGGGACTACGAGCAGTACTTC
TRBV10-3	TRBD1	.	TRBJ1-1	CAIRGDRDAEAFF	TGTGCCATCAGGGGGGACAGGGACGCTGAAGCTTTCTTT
TRBV11-2	.	many	TRBJ1-1	CASGQMMNTEAFF	TGTGCCTCAGGACAGATGATGAACACTGAAGCTTTCTTT
TRBV10-3	TRBD2	.	TRBJ2-1	CAISRTSGTPEQFF	TGTGCCATCAGTAGGACTAGCGGGACCCCTGAGCAGTTCTTC
TRBV30	.	.	TRBJ2-6	CAGRQERTGANVLTF	TGTGCCGGTCGACAGGAAAGGACTGGGGCCAACGTCCTGACTTTC